These 29 T cell receptor beta chains were sequenced from one sample in a study of control samples from healthy donors and cancer patients. Method: immunoSEQ multiplex PCR; TCRdb's copy keeps in-frame clones and lacks some. The sample has 130,000 to 150,000 clones, around 90% seen once. Input material: blood. The receptors here all came from a man aged 25-40 years in good health.

The V gene is TRBV7-2, the J gene TRBJ1-2; 8 bases are shared with TRBD1. Trimming at V came to 2 bases and at J to 8 bases, leaving 1 base not matched to a gene. The CDR3 runs 12 residues. Germline CDR1 SGHTA, CDR2 FQGNSA. The CDR3 DNA follows: TGTGCCAGCAGCTTAACAGGGGGAGGCTACACCTTC. Protein sequence: CASSLTGGGYTF.

CDR3 residues: CASSPDRAWGYTF. The CDR3 region has the DNA TGTGCCAGCAGCCCCGACAGAGCGTGGGGCTACACCTTC. The chain recombines TRBV11-2 with TRBJ1-2; D is possibly TRBD1 (5 bases). The CDR3 contains 13 residues. Germline assignment: CDR1 SGHAT and CDR2 FQNNGV. Trimming pared 5 bases from V and 8 bases from J, leaving 15 bases between.

The V call is TRBV10-3, the J call TRBJ1-2; 9 bases map to TRBD1. CDR1 is ENHRY, CDR2 SYGVKD, per germline. The V and J ends lost 6 bases and 3 bases, in that order; junction bases with no gene match: 5. This CDR3 region has 14 residues. The chain's CDR3 is CAIRSDRGDYGYTF. CDR3 bases: TGTGCCATCAGATCGGACAGGGGAGACTATGGCTACACCTTC.

This chain connects TRBV2 to TRBJ1-1; maybe TRBD1 (5 bases). Per germline, CDR1 SNHLY and CDR2 FYNNEI. This CDR3 comprises 14 residues. V was clipped by 5 bases and J by 1 base, with 11 bases between them. Written as DNA, the CDR3 is TGTGCCAGCAGTCCTTCAGGGAGGAACACTGAAGCTTTCTTT. It codes for CASSPSGRNTEAFF.

As for this clone: Within the sample, other DNA sequences also encode this same CDR3. As DNA, the CDR3 is TGTGCCAGTAGTATAGTCAGGGACACTGAAGCTTTCTTT. Encoded protein: CASSIVRDTEAFF. This sequence joins TRBV19 and TRBJ1-1, with D possibly TRBD1 on 5 matching bases. The CDR3 length is 13 residues. Germline V gene data show CDR1 as LNHDA and CDR2 as SQIVND (reference sequence). V shed 1 base and J shed 3 bases, with 6 bases lying between them.

J is TRBJ2-7 and V is TRBV21-1. TRBV21-1 is a documented pseudogene. The CDR3 sequence is 13 residues long. The CDR3: CASSVTWLYEQYF. DNA of the CDR3: TGTGCCAGCAGCGTGACGTGGCTCTACGAGCAGTACTTC.

Only one count was recorded for this clone. V is TRBV18 and J is TRBJ2-2; 8 bases map to TRBD1. J was trimmed by 1 base and V by 4 bases; bases with no gene match: 5. The CDR3 totals 16 residues. CDR1 KGHSH and CDR2 LQKENI come from the germline V gene. In DNA, the CDR3 is TGTGCCAGCTCACATCCGGACAGGGAGAACACCGGGGAGCTGTTTTTT. This gives the protein CASSHPDRENTGELFF.

This clone was picked up one time. This chain uses TRBV27 with TRBJ1-1; 8 positions match TRBD1. There are 15 residues in the CDR3. V gave up 1 base and J gave up 0 bases; unmatched junction bases: 1. Germline V gene data show CDR1 as MNHEY and CDR2 as SMNVEV (reference sequence). CDR3 amino acids: CASSLFRGLNTEAFF. In nucleotides, the CDR3 is TGTGCCAGCAGTTTATTCAGGGGGCTGAACACTGAAGCTTTCTTT.

The chain couples TRBV3-1 (or the pseudogene TRBV3-2) to TRBJ1-2; D unresolved. The V gene's germline CDR1 is LGHDT and CDR2 YNNKEL (reference sequence). V gave up 3 bases and J gave up 3 bases, with 8 bases separating them. There are 13 residues in the CDR3. The CDR3 DNA sequence: TGTGCCAGCAGCCAGCCCCAGGACTATGGCTACACCTTC. It translates to CASSQPQDYGYTF.

V is TRBV28 and J is TRBJ1-1; D is uncertain. CDR3 length: 14 residues. The germline V and J ends were trimmed by 2 bases and 4 bases, with 11 bases remaining between them. CDR1 is MDHEN, CDR2 SYDVKM, per germline. Written as DNA, the CDR3 is TGTGCCAGCAGTTTAGGTTGGGAAACCACTGAAGCTTTCTTT. Protein product: CASSLGWETTEAFF.

The chain joins TRBV9 to TRBJ2-3, with D possibly called TRBD1 or TRBD2 (7 bases each). CDR1 is SGDLS, CDR2 YYNGEE, per germline. Trimming stripped 3 bases from V and 5 bases from J, with 16 bases between. This CDR3 is built from 15 residues. The CDR3 DNA follows: TGTGCCAGCAGCGGCAGGGGGGGCCGCGGAGATACGCAGTATTTT. Amino acids: CASSGRGGRGDTQYF.

The chain combines TRBV6-5 with TRBJ2-2, with 8 bases matching TRBD1. V trimming: 0 bases; J trimming: 4 bases; junction bases outside the gene matches: 4. CDR1 MNHEY and CDR2 SVGAGI come from the germline V gene. This CDR3 spans 16 amino acids. The CDR3, as DNA: TGTGCCAGCAGTTACTCGACAGGGGCTGGCACCGGGGAGCTGTTTTTT. This gives the protein CASSYSTGAGTGELFF.

This clone appeared once. The genes are TRBV12-3 or TRBV12-4 and TRBJ2-1, with a tentative D call TRBD1 (6 bases). The CDR3 has 13 residues. V lost 10 bases, J lost 0 bases, and 10 bases lay in between. CDR3 residues: CAIDRSSYNEQFF. In nucleotides, the CDR3 is TGTGCCATAGACAGGAGCTCCTACAATGAGCAGTTCTTC.

The chain carries TRBV10-3 and TRBJ1-6; 9 bases agree with TRBD1. Germline V lookup: CDR1 ENHRY, CDR2 SYGVKD. CDR3 length: 15 amino acids. The trim removed 10 bases at V and 10 bases at J, leaving 14 bases unmatched. The CDR3 region is CATKQGARRQSPLHF. In DNA form, the CDR3 reads TGTGCCACCAAACAGGGGGCGCGGAGACAATCACCCCTCCACTTT.

This chain joins TRBV5-5 and TRBJ1-2; D not certain. Germline V gene data show CDR1 as SGHKS and CDR2 as YYEKEE (reference sequence). V lost 0 bases and J 5 bases, leaving 8 bases between the germline ends. The CDR3 extends over 13 amino acids. This CDR3 is CASSLGPIYGYTF. As DNA, the CDR3 is TGTGCCAGCAGCTTGGGACCGATATATGGCTACACCTTC.

The CDR3 DNA reads TGTGCCAGCAGCTTGAGAGGGATCGCTGAAGCTTTCTTT. This gives the protein CASSLRGIAEAFF. The gene calls are TRBV5-6 and TRBJ1-1; D uncertain. The CDR3 runs 13 residues. V was trimmed by 1 base and J by 6 bases, leaving 10 bases between them. Germline V lookup: CDR1 SGHDT, CDR2 YYEEEE. The entire variable domain, with the rest obtained from reference TRBV5-6 and TRBJ1-1, is as follows: DAGVTQSPTHLIKTRGQQVTLRCSPKSGHDTVSWYQQALGQGPQFIFQYYEEEERQRGNFPDRFSGHQFPNYSSELNVNALLLGDSALYLCASSLRGIAEAFFGQGTRLTVV.

The gene calls are TRBV5-1 and TRBJ1-1, with TRBD1 identical over 7 bases. The CDR3 is 16 amino acids. The V gene's germline CDR1 is SGHRS and CDR2 YFSETQ. V trimming: 2 bases; J trimming: 4 bases; junction bases outside the gene matches: 11. The CDR3 reads CASSLTQTDRRTEAFF. DNA for the CDR3: TGCGCCAGCAGCTTAACACAAACGGACAGGCGCACTGAAGCTTTCTTT.

This rearrangement joins TRBV5-1 to TRBJ2-7; D call uncertain. The V gene lost 4 bases and the J gene lost 0 bases, with 14 bases spanning the gap. This CDR3 spans 15 amino acids. Germline assignment: CDR1 SGHRS and CDR2 YFSETQ. The CDR3 nucleotides are TGCGCCAGCAGCCCCGGTGGTCTGTTCTCCTACGAGCAGTACTTC. Protein product: CASSPGGLFSYEQYF.

This chain connects TRBV7-2 to TRBJ2-7; a possible D gene is TRBD2 (6 bases). This CDR3 is built from 13 residues. The ends were cut back, 9 bases at V and 0 bases at J, with 12 bases in the middle. CDR1 SGHTA and CDR2 FQGNSA come from the germline V gene. CDR3 in DNA: TGTGCCAGGGGCGGGGACCGCTCCTACGAGCAGTACTTC. This codes for CARGGDRSYEQYF. Complete variable domain (other parts from reference TRBV7-2 and TRBJ2-7): GAGVSQSPSNKVTEKGKDVELRCDPISGHTALYWYRQSLGQGLEFLIYFQGNSAPDKSGLPSDRFSAERTGGSVSTLTIQRTQQEDSAVYLCARGGDRSYEQYFGPGTRLTVT.

This clone has only one observation. This rearrangement joins TRBV12-3 or TRBV12-4 to TRBJ2-3; unclear D gene. V lost 0 bases to trimming and J lost 6 bases, with 7 bases between them. This CDR3 is built from 13 residues. CDR3 region: CASSLARMDTQYF. For the CDR3, the DNA is TGTGCCAGCAGTTTAGCCAGGATGGATACGCAGTATTTT.

A single count supports this clone. This chain joins TRBV28 and TRBJ2-7; 8 bases align to TRBD1. The CDR3 is 14 amino acids. J lost 5 bases, V lost 3 bases, and 6 bases had no gene match. Germline assignment: CDR1 MDHEN and CDR2 SYDVKM. CDR3 bases: TGTGCCAGCAGTTTCAGGGGGCCTCCGAACGAGCAGTACTTC. Protein product: CASSFRGPPNEQYF.

The chain links TRBV5-4 to TRBJ2-1; 8 bases match TRBD2. The V and J ends lost 9 bases and 4 bases, in that order; junction bases with no gene match: 6. The CDR3 length is 13 residues. CDR1 is SGHNT, CDR2 YYREEE, per germline (reference sequence). The CDR3 nucleotides read TGTGCCACTAGGAGCGGGGGTTACAATGAGCAGTTCTTC. Amino acids: CATRSGGYNEQFF.

The chain is built from TRBV9 and TRBJ2-1; 9 nucleotides line up with TRBD1. Germline CDR1 and CDR2: SGDLS and YYNGEE. The CDR3 runs 17 residues. The V gene end was trimmed by 4 bases and the J gene end by 1 base; junction bases not matched to a gene: 9. The CDR3 coding sequence is TGTGCCAGCAGCCCGAGGACAGGGGCTCTTTCCTACAATGAGCAGTTCTTC. This translates into CASSPRTGALSYNEQFF.

This sequence joins TRBV28 and TRBJ2-1; unclear D gene. CDR1 and CDR2 from the germline V gene are MDHEN and SYDVKM. Trimming cost V 2 bases and J 12 bases, with 14 bases left between them. The CDR3 sequence is 13 residues long. The CDR3 region is CASSLPLPPVQFF. The CDR3 nucleotides read TGTGCCAGCAGTTTACCTTTACCCCCGGTGCAGTTCTTC. The full variable domain, its missing parts supplied by reference TRBV28 and TRBJ2-1, is DVKVTQSSRYLVKRTGEKVFLECVQDMDHENMFWYRQDPGLGLRLIYFSYDVKMKEKGDIPEGYSVSREKKERFSLILESASTNQTSMYLCASSLPLPPVQFFGPGTRLTVL.

The rearrangement joins TRBV9 to TRBJ2-2; D may be TRBD1 or TRBD2 (5 bases each). Trimming pared 6 bases from V and 6 bases from J, leaving 15 bases between. Germline CDR1 SGDLS, CDR2 YYNGEE. The CDR3 spans 14 residues. This chain's CDR3 is CASKWDGSPGELFF. The CDR3 DNA sequence: TGTGCCAGCAAATGGGACGGATCCCCCGGGGAGCTGTTTTTT.

The rearrangement links TRBV13 to TRBJ2-3, with 8 bases identical to TRBD1. The CDR3 loop spans 14 amino acids. The V segment lost 4 bases and the J segment 4 bases; nucleotides outside the gene matches: 4. Germline assignment: CDR1 PRHDT and CDR2 FYEKMQ (reference sequence). The CDR3 DNA reads TGTGCCAGCAGCTCCGGACAGGGCGCAGATACGCAGTATTTT. Translating gives CASSSGQGADTQYF.

The chain links TRBV12-3 or TRBV12-4 to TRBJ1-2; weak D call: TRBD1 (5 bases). V lost 2 bases to trimming and J lost 7 bases, with 8 bases between them. The CDR3 covers 12 residues. As DNA, the CDR3 is TGTGCCAGCAGTTTAAGGAGGGGTGGCTACACCTTC. This translates into CASSLRRGGYTF.

In this sample, this clone turned up once. The chain is built from TRBV5-5 and TRBJ2-1; 11 bases match TRBD2. V gave up 4 bases and J gave up 4 bases; unmatched junction bases: 4. The CDR3 extends over 15 amino acids. Per germline, CDR1 SGHKS and CDR2 YYEKEE (reference sequence). This CDR3 is CASSPSGGRYNEQFF. CDR3 DNA sequence: TGTGCCAGCAGCCCTAGCGGGGGGCGTTACAATGAGCAGTTCTTC.

As concerns this clone: Other DNA variants within this sample encode the same CDR3. V and J are TRBV19 and TRBJ2-7; D perhaps matches TRBD2 (6 bases). CDR3 length equals 14 residues. V shed 3 bases and J shed 2 bases, with 11 bases lying between them. Germline assignment: CDR1 LNHDA and CDR2 SQIVND (reference sequence). The CDR3 region is CASSISGGTYEQYF. DNA of the CDR3: TGTGCCAGTAGTATCTCCGGGGGAACCTACGAGCAGTACTTC.